A single sample gave rise to the 8 T cell receptor beta chains below, sequenced in a study of blood T cell repertoires in COVID-19. Measured with immunoSEQ multiplex PCR; TCRdb has only the in-frame clones, and not every one. Altogether 95,000 to 100,000 clones are present, 91% being singletons, with the ten largest covering 15% to 20%. Sequencing was carried out using peripheral blood. Source of these receptors: a middle-aged man with acute or convalescent COVID-19.

This clone was counted once. The V gene is TRBV7-3, the J gene TRBJ2-3; the D is unclear. Germline lookup yields CDR1 SGHTA and CDR2 FQGTGA. The V end lost 5 bases, the J end lost 4 bases, and 10 bases lay between the germline ends. The CDR3 sequence is 13 residues long. The CDR3 reads CASSPGAPDTQYF. DNA of the CDR3: TGTGCCAGCAGCCCCGGTGCCCCAGATACGCAGTATTTT.

This clone was picked up a small number of times. The rearrangement links TRBV6-5 to TRBJ2-1; weak D call: TRBD2 (6 bases). Germline CDR1 is MNHEY and CDR2 is SVGAGI. V lost 6 bases and J lost 10, with 16 bases in between. This CDR3 region has 13 residues. The DNA of the CDR3 is TGTGCCAGCAGATCAACAGGTCGGGGGGAGCAGTTCTTC. This codes for CASRSTGRGEQFF.

The V and J genes are TRBV6-6 and TRBJ2-3; 9 positions match TRBD1. Germline V lookup: CDR1 MNHNY, CDR2 SVGAGI (reference sequence). Trimming cost V 6 bases and J 3 bases; bases outside gene matches: 7. The CDR3 spans 15 residues. The CDR3 nucleotides are TGTGCCAGCAGCCGTCCCGGGACAGGGACAGATACGCAGTATTTT. It codes for CASSRPGTGTDTQYF.

This rearrangement joins TRBV7-9 to TRBJ2-3; D possibly corresponds to TRBD1 (5 bases). Germline V CDR1 and CDR2: SEHNR, FQNEAQ (reference sequence). The V end lost 3 bases, the J end lost 1 base, and 11 bases lay between the germline ends. The CDR3 extends over 15 amino acids. The CDR3 protein is CASSFAGLGTDTQYF. CDR3 nucleotide sequence: TGTGCCAGCAGCTTCGCAGGGCTGGGCACAGATACGCAGTATTTT.

The CDR3 sequence is CASSYSGSNQPQHF. CDR3 coding DNA: TGTGCCAGCAGTTACTCCGGGAGCAATCAGCCCCAGCATTTT. The V and J genes are TRBV6-6 and TRBJ1-5; no reliable D call. Trimming left V 0 bases short and J 1 base short, with 4 bases between. Germline V lookup: CDR1 MNHNY, CDR2 SVGAGI (reference sequence). CDR3 length: 14 residues.

The rearrangement uses TRBV27 and TRBJ2-3; 8 nucleotides align to TRBD2. V gave up 2 bases and J gave up 6 bases; unmatched junction bases: 10. CDR1 and CDR2 (germline): MNHEY, SMNVEV (reference sequence). The CDR3 is 16 amino acids. The CDR3 here is CASSLGDGGAGDTQYF. In nucleotides, the CDR3 is TGTGCCAGCAGTTTAGGGGACGGGGGGGCCGGTGATACGCAGTATTTT.

The chain recombines TRBV2 with TRBJ1-1, with a tentative D call TRBD1 (6 bases). The V and J ends lost 7 bases and 6 bases respectively, with 15 bases between them. CDR3 length: 13 amino acids. Germline V gene data show CDR1 as SNHLY and CDR2 as FYNNEI. CDR3: CASILQGLAEAFF. The CDR3, as DNA: TGTGCCAGCATCCTGCAGGGGCTCGCTGAAGCTTTCTTT.

The V call is TRBV5-1, the J call TRBJ1-1, with D perhaps TRBD1 (6 bases). The germline V and J ends were trimmed by 4 bases and 1 base, with 14 bases remaining between them. This CDR3 region has 15 residues. Germline V CDR1 and CDR2: SGHRS, YFSETQ. CDR3 residues: CASSPTGQTNTEAFF. CDR3 nucleotide sequence: TGCGCCAGCAGCCCAACCGGACAGACGAACACTGAAGCTTTCTTT. Filled out from reference TRBV5-1 and TRBJ1-1, the complete variable domain reads KAGVTQTPRYLIKTRGQQVTLSCSPISGHRSVSWYQQTPGQGLQFLFEYFSETQRNKGNFPGRFSGRQFSNSRSEMNVSTLELGDSALYLCASSPTGQTNTEAFFGQGTRLTVV.